These 8 T cell receptor beta chains came from one sample sequenced in a study of blood T cell repertoires in COVID-19. Repertoires were generated with immunoSEQ multiplex PCR, while TCRdb's copy carries only in-frame clones and drops some. The sample carries around 230,000 clones, around 87% recorded once. Material for sequencing was PBMCs or T cells enriched from blood (not recorded which). These receptors were taken from a woman in her 40s with acute COVID-19.

On this clone itself: The junction does not match germline at one end; this may be a read error. The chain uses TRBV7-7 and TRBJ2-1; D uncertain. The CDR3 is 13 amino acids. In germline, CDR1 is SSHAT, CDR2 FNYEAQ (reference sequence). This chain's CDR3 is CASSQDSYNEQFF. The CDR3 DNA follows: TGTGCTAGCAGCCAGGACTCCTACAATGAGCAGTTCTTC.

The gene calls are TRBV24-1 and TRBJ1-1, with D maybe TRBD1 (6 bases). The V gene's germline CDR1 is KGHDR and CDR2 SFDVKD. V dropped 9 bases and J dropped 4 bases, with 14 bases sitting between them. The CDR3 has 13 amino acids. For the CDR3, the DNA is TGTGCCACCCGGAGGGGGGGTTCCACTGAAGCTTTCTTT. As protein: CATRRGGSTEAFF.

This chain joins TRBV28 and TRBJ2-7, with a weak D call TRBD1 (6 bases). Looked up from germline, CDR1 is MDHEN and CDR2 is SYDVKM. V was pared by 4 bases and J by 0 bases, with 19 bases between. The CDR3 is made up of 17 amino acids. The chain's CDR3 is CASSSPRGQFSSYEQYF. CDR3 DNA: TGTGCCAGCAGTTCACCTCGCGGACAGTTTAGCTCCTACGAGCAGTACTTC.

The chain recombines TRBV6-5 with TRBJ1-3; TRBD1 agrees at 7 bases. Trimming cost V 6 bases and J 1 base; bases outside gene matches: 0. Per germline, CDR1 MNHEY and CDR2 SVGAGI. The CDR3 extends over 13 amino acids. CDR3 in amino acids: CASRTGSGNTIYF. The CDR3 coding sequence is TGTGCCAGCAGGACAGGGTCTGGAAACACCATATATTTT.

This clone was recorded once. The rearrangement uses TRBV11-1 and TRBJ2-5, with 11 bases aligning to TRBD2. The germline V gene has CDR1 SGHAT and CDR2 FQDESV (reference sequence). V lost 0 bases and J lost 5; bases outside the gene matches: 8. The CDR3 runs to 17 residues. The CDR3: CASSLATSGISGETQYF. The CDR3 coding sequence is TGTGCCAGCAGCTTAGCGACTAGCGGGATTAGCGGGGAGACCCAGTACTTC.

CDR3 in DNA: TGTGCCAGCAGCCAAAGACTAGCGGTCTACGAGCAGTACTTC. It translates to CASSQRLAVYEQYF. The chain carries TRBV6-5 and TRBJ2-7; 9 nucleotides match TRBD2. V dropped 6 bases and J dropped 3; count of bases not matched to a gene: 6. The CDR3 runs 14 residues. Germline V gives CDR1 MNHEY, CDR2 SVGAGI.

This clone was seen only once. This CDR3 reads CASSLERLASFF. In nucleotides, the CDR3 is TGTGCCAGCAGCTTAGAGAGACTAGCATCGTTCTTC. The rearrangement links TRBV7-8 to TRBJ2-1; 7 nucleotides match TRBD2. Unmatched junction bases numbered 6, after V lost 1 base and J lost 15 bases. CDR1 and CDR2 (germline): SGHVS, FQNEAQ. This CDR3 spans 12 amino acids. Based on the CDR3 plus reference TRBV7-8 and TRBJ2-1, the full variable domain is GAGVSQSPRYKVAKRGQDVALRCDPISGHVSLFWYQQALGQGPEFLTYFQNEAQLDKSGLPSDRFFAERPEGSVSTLKIQRTQQEDSAVYLCASSLERLASFFGPGTRLTVL.

The CDR3 is CAISGASVETQYF. CDR3 nucleotides: TGTGCCATCAGTGGGGCGTCAGTGGAGACCCAGTACTTC. The V and J genes are TRBV10-3 and TRBJ2-5, with no clear D. Germline CDR1 and CDR2: ENHRY and SYGVKD. The V gene lost 4 bases and the J gene lost 5 bases, with 11 bases spanning the gap. CDR3 length equals 13 residues.